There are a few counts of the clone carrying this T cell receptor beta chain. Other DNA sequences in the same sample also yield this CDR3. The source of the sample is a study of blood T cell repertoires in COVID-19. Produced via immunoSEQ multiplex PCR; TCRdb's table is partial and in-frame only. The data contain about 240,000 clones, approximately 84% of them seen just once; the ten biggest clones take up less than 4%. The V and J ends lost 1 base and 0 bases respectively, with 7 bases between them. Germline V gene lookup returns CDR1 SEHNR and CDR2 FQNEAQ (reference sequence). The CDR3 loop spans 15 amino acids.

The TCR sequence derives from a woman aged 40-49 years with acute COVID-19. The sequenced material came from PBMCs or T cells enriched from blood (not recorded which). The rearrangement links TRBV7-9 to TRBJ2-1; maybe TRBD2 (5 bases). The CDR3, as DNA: TGTGCCAGCAGCTTAGAGCGGAGCTCCTACAATGAGCAGTTCTTC. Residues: CASSLERSSYNEQFF.